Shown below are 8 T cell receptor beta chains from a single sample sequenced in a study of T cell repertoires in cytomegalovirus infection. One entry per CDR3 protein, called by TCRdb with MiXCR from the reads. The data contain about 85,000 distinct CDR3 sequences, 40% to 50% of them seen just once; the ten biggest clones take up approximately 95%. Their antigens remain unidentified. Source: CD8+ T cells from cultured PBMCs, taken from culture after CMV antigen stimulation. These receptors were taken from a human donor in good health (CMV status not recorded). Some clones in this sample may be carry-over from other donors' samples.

CDR3 nucleotides: TGTGCCAGCAGCCTGGGACATCCACGTTCTGGGCAGCCCCAGCATTTT. Its protein product is CASSLGHPRSGQPQHF. The gene calls are TRBV7-9 and TRBJ1-5; maybe TRBD1 (6 bases). Germline V gene lookup returns CDR1 SEHNR and CDR2 FQNEAQ (reference sequence). The CDR3 totals 16 residues. Trimming took 5 bases from V and 7 from J, leaving 21 bases between them.

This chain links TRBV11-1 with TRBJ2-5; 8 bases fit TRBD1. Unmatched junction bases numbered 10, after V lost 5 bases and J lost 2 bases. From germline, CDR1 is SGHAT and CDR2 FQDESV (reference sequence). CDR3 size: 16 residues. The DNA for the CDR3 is TGTGCCAGCAGCATAGGGGGGACAGGACCTCAAGAGACCCAGTACTTC. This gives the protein CASSIGGTGPQETQYF.

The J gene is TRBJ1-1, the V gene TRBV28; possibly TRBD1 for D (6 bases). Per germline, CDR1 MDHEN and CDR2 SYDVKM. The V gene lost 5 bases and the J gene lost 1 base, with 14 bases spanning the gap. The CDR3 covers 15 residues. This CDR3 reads CASSGYRAENTEAFF. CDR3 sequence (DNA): TGTGCCAGCAGTGGTTACAGGGCGGAGAACACTGAAGCTTTCTTT.

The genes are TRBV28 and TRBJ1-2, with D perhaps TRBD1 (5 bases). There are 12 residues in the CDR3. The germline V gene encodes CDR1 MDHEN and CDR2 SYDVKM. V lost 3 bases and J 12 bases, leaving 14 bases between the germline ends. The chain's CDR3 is CASSFDQGSDTF. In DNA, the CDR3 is TGTGCCAGCAGTTTTGATCAGGGAAGCGACACCTTC.

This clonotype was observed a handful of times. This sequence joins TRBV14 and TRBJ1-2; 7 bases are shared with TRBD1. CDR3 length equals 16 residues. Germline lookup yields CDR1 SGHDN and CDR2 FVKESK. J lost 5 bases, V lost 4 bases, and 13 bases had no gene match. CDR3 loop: CASSLYPWTGEYGYTF. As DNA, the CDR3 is TGTGCCAGCAGCCTCTATCCCTGGACAGGAGAGTATGGCTACACCTTC.

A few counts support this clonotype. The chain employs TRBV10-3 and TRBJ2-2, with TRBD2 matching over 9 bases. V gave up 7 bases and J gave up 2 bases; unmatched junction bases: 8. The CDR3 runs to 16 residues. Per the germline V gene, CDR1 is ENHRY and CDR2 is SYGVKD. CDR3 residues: CAITTRLAANTGELFF. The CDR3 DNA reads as TGTGCCATCACCACTAGACTAGCGGCTAACACCGGGGAGCTGTTTTTT.

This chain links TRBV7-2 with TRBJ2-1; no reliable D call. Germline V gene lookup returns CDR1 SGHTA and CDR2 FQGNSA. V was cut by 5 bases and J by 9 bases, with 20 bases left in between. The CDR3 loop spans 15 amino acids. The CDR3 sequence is CASSTTSNPRVEQFF. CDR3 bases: TGTGCCAGCAGCACCACCTCGAACCCACGGGTTGAGCAGTTCTTC. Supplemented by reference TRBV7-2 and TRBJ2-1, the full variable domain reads GAGVSQSPSNKVTEKGKDVELRCDPISGHTALYWYRQSLGQGLEFLIYFQGNSAPDKSGLPSDRFSAERTGGSVSTLTIQRTQQEDSAVYLCASSTTSNPRVEQFFGPGTRLTVL.

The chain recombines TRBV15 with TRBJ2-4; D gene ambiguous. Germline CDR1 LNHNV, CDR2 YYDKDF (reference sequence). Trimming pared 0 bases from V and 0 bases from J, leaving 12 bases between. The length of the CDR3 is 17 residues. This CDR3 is CATSRDWVGLAKNIQYF. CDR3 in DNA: TGTGCCACCAGCAGAGATTGGGTCGGGCTAGCCAAAAACATTCAGTACTTC.